Presented here are 29 T cell receptor beta chains from one specimen sequenced in a study of cytomegalovirus exposure and HLA in healthy donors. The PCR contained 60 Vbeta and 13 Jbeta primers. Here immunoSEQ multiplex PCR was the method, and the copy in TCRdb shows in-frame clones only, minus some. The table shows around 150,000 clones, with approximately 80% occurring only once. Sequenced material: PBMCs. These receptor sequences come from a man aged 30-40 years in good health and CMV-seronegative.

V is TRBV14 and J is TRBJ1-1; the match to TRBD1 covers 8 bases. J was trimmed by 0 bases and V by 0 bases; bases with no gene match: 3. The CDR3 runs 16 residues. Germline assignment: CDR1 SGHDN and CDR2 FVKESK. CDR3 loop: CASSQEDRAMNTEAFF. As DNA, the CDR3 is TGTGCCAGCAGCCAAGAGGACAGGGCTATGAACACTGAAGCTTTCTTT. The full variable domain, its missing parts supplied by reference TRBV14 and TRBJ1-1, is EAGVTQFPSHSVIEKGQTVTLRCDPISGHDNLYWYRRVMGKEIKFLLHFVKESKQDESGMPNNRFLAERTGGTYSTLKVQPAELEDSGVYFCASSQEDRAMNTEAFFGQGTRLTVV.

Remarks on this clone: At one boundary the junction diverges from the germline segment, which might be a read error. The chain is built from TRBV4-3 and TRBJ2-7, with D maybe TRBD2 (8 bases). The CDR3 sequence is 15 residues long. Germline lookup yields CDR1 LGHNA and CDR2 YSLEER. The CDR3 coding sequence is TGCGCCAACAGCCGGGGGACAGCGGGAGTCTTCGAGCAGTACTTC. It specifies CANSRGTAGVFEQYF.

In its sample, this clone was seen a few times. The V gene is TRBV14, the J gene TRBJ1-1; D call uncertain. This CDR3 is 12 amino acids long. V dropped 5 bases and J dropped 3 bases, with 7 bases sitting between them. Germline V CDR1 and CDR2: SGHDN, FVKESK. CDR3 protein: CASSSFYTEAFF. In DNA form, the CDR3 reads TGTGCCAGCAGCTCTTTTTACACTGAAGCTTTCTTT.

There are a few counts of this clone. The chain employs TRBV19 and TRBJ2-7, with 11 bases lining up with TRBD2. Germline CDR1 and CDR2: LNHDA and SQIVND (reference sequence). The length of the CDR3 is 15 residues. V gave up 6 bases and J gave up 3 bases; unmatched junction bases: 7. CDR3 bases: TGTGCCAGTAGCCCTACTAGCGGGAGAGACTACGAGCAGTACTTC. It yields the protein CASSPTSGRDYEQYF.

This chain joins TRBV28 and TRBJ1-5; a weak D match, TRBD1 (5 bases). This CDR3 is built from 15 residues. Trimming took off 1 base at V and 2 bases at J, with 9 bases between the two ends. Germline V gives CDR1 MDHEN, CDR2 SYDVKM. The CDR3 loop is CASSLSGSGNQPQHF. Written as DNA, the CDR3 is TGTGCCAGCAGTTTATCAGGGTCAGGCAATCAGCCCCAGCATTTT.

The genes are TRBV6-1 and TRBJ1-6; tentatively, D is TRBD1 (5 bases). The CDR3 has 14 amino acids. The ends were cut back, 2 bases at V and 6 bases at J, with 8 bases in the middle. Germline CDR1 MNHNS, CDR2 SASEGT. For the CDR3, the DNA is TGTGCCAGCAGTGAACAGGGTCGTAATTCACCCCTCCACTTT. Encoded protein: CASSEQGRNSPLHF.

The sample holds a few counts of this clone. This chain uses TRBV6-1 with TRBJ2-7; possible D gene TRBD2, 7 bases. The CDR3 sequence is 13 residues long. Trimming left V 7 bases short and J 3 bases short, with 13 bases between. Germline V gene sequence: CDR1 MNHNS, CDR2 SASEGT. The CDR3 DNA follows: TGTGCCAGCATCAAGGGGGGGGACTACGAGCAGTACTTC. Amino acid sequence: CASIKGGDYEQYF.

The V call is TRBV6-5, the J call TRBJ2-5; D gene uncertain. The CDR3 is 11 amino acids. Germline-derived CDR1 and CDR2 are MNHEY and SVGAGI. V was cut by 6 bases and J by 4 bases, with 6 bases left in between. In nucleotides, the CDR3 is TGTGCCAGCAGACTCGGAGAGACCCAGTACTTC. This sequence encodes CASRLGETQYF.

The chain combines TRBV7-2 with TRBJ2-7, with D possibly matching TRBD1 (7 bases). CDR3 length: 15 amino acids. Trimming shortened V by 5 bases and J by 2 bases, and 16 bases separated the two germline ends. Germline CDR1 and CDR2: SGHTA and FQGNSA. The CDR3 nucleotides read TGTGCCAGCAGCCGGGAGACAGGGAAAACCTACGAGCAGTACTTC. Translation gives CASSRETGKTYEQYF.

For this clone: Within the sample, other DNA sequences also encode this same CDR3. The chain combines TRBV5-1 with TRBJ2-3, with 7 bases that match TRBD2. Germline-derived CDR1 and CDR2 are SGHRS and YFSETQ. The length of the CDR3 is 12 residues. J was trimmed by 6 bases and V by 4 bases; bases with no gene match: 2. CDR3 protein: CASSLGGDTQYF. The CDR3 DNA follows: TGCGCCAGCAGCCTGGGAGGGGATACGCAGTATTTT.

This clone was detected only a few times. This chain connects TRBV28 to TRBJ1-1, with D hard to call. Trimming took 4 bases from V and 7 from J, leaving 13 bases between them. CDR3 length equals 13 residues. Germline V gives CDR1 MDHEN, CDR2 SYDVKM. This CDR3 is CASSYSPRNEAFF. The CDR3 DNA reads TGTGCCAGCAGTTACTCTCCACGAAATGAAGCTTTCTTT.

The rearrangement uses TRBV15 and TRBJ2-4; D ambiguous. This CDR3 is built from 13 residues. Germline V gene lookup returns CDR1 LNHNV and CDR2 YYDKDF (reference sequence). The germline V and J ends were trimmed by 5 bases and 5 bases, with 10 bases remaining between them. For the CDR3, the DNA is TGTGCCACCAGCTCCTGGAGCGAAAACATTCAGTACTTC. It codes for CATSSWSENIQYF.

V gene TRBV29-1 combines with J gene TRBJ1-3; TRBD1 aligns across 7 bases. The V gene end was trimmed by 7 bases and the J gene end by 4 bases; junction bases not matched to a gene: 7. Germline CDR1 reads SQVTM; CDR2 reads ANQGSEA. The length of the CDR3 is 13 residues. The CDR3: CSAAGTEGNTIYF. As DNA, the CDR3 is TGCAGCGCCGCAGGGACAGAAGGAAACACCATATATTTT.

J is TRBJ1-2 and V is TRBV18, with D uncertain. V was pared by 1 base and J by 5 bases, with 17 bases between. This CDR3 has 16 residues. Germline-derived CDR1 and CDR2 are KGHSH and LQKENI. This CDR3 is CASSPQGPLRVYGYTF. The CDR3 DNA follows: TGTGCCAGCTCACCACAAGGGCCCTTGAGGGTGTATGGCTACACCTTC.

The chain uses TRBV2 and TRBJ2-7; weak D call: TRBD2 (5 bases). Per the germline V gene, CDR1 is SNHLY and CDR2 is FYNNEI. V lost 1 base to trimming and J lost 7 bases, with 11 bases between them. The CDR3 has 13 residues. CDR3 protein: CASSEGEMGEQYF. DNA for the CDR3: TGTGCCAGCAGTGAAGGGGAGATGGGGGAGCAGTACTTC.

DNA of the CDR3: TGTGCCAGCTCACGCTCCGGACAGAGGAGTGGGGAGCAGTTCTTC. Translation: CASSRSGQRSGEQFF. The chain joins TRBV18 to TRBJ2-1; maybe TRBD1 (6 bases). Per the germline V gene, CDR1 is KGHSH and CDR2 is LQKENI. The CDR3 has 15 residues. Trimming shortened V by 4 bases and J by 10 bases, and 20 bases separated the two germline ends.

The chain uses TRBV15 and TRBJ1-2; 11 positions match TRBD1. Germline V gene data show CDR1 as LNHNV and CDR2 as YYDKDF (reference sequence). The J segment lost 8 bases and the V segment lost 3 bases, leaving 5 bases of the junction unmatched. The CDR3 loop spans 14 amino acids. This CDR3 is CATSRGQGGWGYTF. The CDR3 coding sequence is TGTGCCACCAGCAGGGGACAGGGGGGCTGGGGCTACACCTTC.

This chain uses TRBV5-4 with TRBJ1-2, with 7 bases identical to TRBD1. The CDR3 length is 14 residues. Trimming cost V 0 bases and J 7 bases; bases outside gene matches: 6. Germline CDR1 is SGHNT and CDR2 is YYREEE (reference sequence). Here the CDR3 reads CASSLAGTEIGYTF. CDR3 in DNA: TGTGCCAGCAGCTTGGCCGGGACAGAGATTGGCTACACCTTC.

This chain uses TRBV25-1 with TRBJ1-2; possible D gene TRBD1, 6 bases. V was trimmed by 3 bases and J by 5 bases, leaving 25 bases between them. The CDR3 is 18 residues long. CDR1 is MGHDK and CDR2 is SYGVNS in the germline V gene. The CDR3 spells CASSDGPGGASPPYGYTF. Written as DNA, the CDR3 is TGTGCCAGCAGTGATGGCCCGGGGGGGGCCTCACCCCCTTATGGCTACACCTTC.

The rearrangement joins TRBV28 to TRBJ1-5; D unresolved. CDR3 size: 13 residues. The V end was cut by 6 bases, the J end by 5 bases, with 11 bases between. From germline, CDR1 is MDHEN and CDR2 SYDVKM. The CDR3 DNA sequence: TGTGCCAGCAGCCTCGACACTTATCAGCCCCAGCATTTT. Translated: CASSLDTYQPQHF.

The chain couples TRBV2 to TRBJ1-4; perhaps TRBD1 as D (5 bases). CDR3 length: 14 residues. Trimming removed 7 bases at V and 2 bases at J, with 11 bases between. CDR1 and CDR2 (germline): SNHLY, FYNNEI. CDR3 sequence reads: CASNIRATNEKLFF. The CDR3 DNA is TGTGCCAGCAACATCAGGGCGACTAATGAAAAACTGTTTTTT.

The chain recombines TRBV6-1 with TRBJ1-4; tentatively, D is TRBD1 (6 bases). V gave up 6 bases and J gave up 7 bases, with 15 bases separating them. This CDR3 region has 14 residues. Germline V lookup: CDR1 MNHNS, CDR2 SASEGT. In DNA, the CDR3 is TGTGCCAGCAGCGTCACCCAGGGGTTTGAAAAACTGTTTTTT. Its protein is CASSVTQGFEKLFF.

This chain uses TRBV30 with TRBJ2-3; D is undetermined. Deletions cut 0 bases from V and 4 bases from J, with 8 bases between. The CDR3 is 13 amino acids. Germline assignment: CDR1 GTSNPN and CDR2 SVGIG (reference sequence). CDR3: CAWSVALPDTQYF. The CDR3 nucleotides are TGTGCCTGGAGTGTCGCCCTACCAGATACGCAGTATTTT.

The chain employs TRBV18 and TRBJ2-5, with D unresolved. Trimming took off 2 bases at V and 2 bases at J, with 6 bases between the two ends. CDR1 is KGHSH, CDR2 LQKENI, per germline. CDR3 length: 13 residues. The CDR3 here is CASSPYYQETQYF. Written as DNA, the CDR3 is TGTGCCAGCTCACCATACTATCAAGAGACCCAGTACTTC.

V gene TRBV27 combines with J gene TRBJ2-3; maybe TRBD2 (6 bases). V was trimmed by 1 base and J by 9 bases, leaving 14 bases between them. The CDR3 consists of 14 residues. Germline-derived CDR1 and CDR2 are MNHEY and SMNVEV (reference sequence). The CDR3 DNA follows: TGTGCCAGCAGTTTATGGGAATCCGGAGGGACGCAGTATTTT. Amino acid sequence: CASSLWESGGTQYF.

The chain carries TRBV28 and TRBJ2-1; no clear D. V lost 5 bases and J lost 8, with 7 bases in between. There are 11 residues in the CDR3. In germline, CDR1 is MDHEN, CDR2 SYDVKM. The CDR3 nucleotides are TGTGCCAGCAGTCTTCAGGATGAGCAGTTCTTC. This translates into CASSLQDEQFF.

The V gene is TRBV28, the J gene TRBJ2-6; a possible D gene is TRBD1 (6 bases). V lost 3 bases and J lost 2, with 8 bases in between. CDR1 and CDR2 (germline): MDHEN, SYDVKM. There are 15 residues in the CDR3. The CDR3 sequence: CASSLAGAGANVLTF. The CDR3 DNA follows: TGTGCCAGCAGTTTGGCAGGGGCTGGGGCCAACGTCCTGACTTTC.

The chain has TRBV4-1 and TRBJ1-6; D is undetermined. The CDR3 contains 14 residues. The germline gives CDR1 MGHRA, CDR2 YSYEKL. V lost 1 base and J lost 9, with 10 bases in between. The CDR3 here is CASSQGGVTSPLHF. Written as DNA, the CDR3 is TGCGCCAGCAGCCAAGGCGGAGTTACTTCACCCCTCCACTTT.

The chain combines TRBV28 with TRBJ1-4; a possible D gene is TRBD1 (5 bases). This CDR3 region has 15 residues. Germline V gene sequence: CDR1 MDHEN, CDR2 SYDVKM. The V gene lost 6 bases and the J gene lost 2 bases, with 13 bases spanning the gap. In nucleotides, the CDR3 is TGTGCCAGCAGATTAATACAGGATACTAATGAAAAACTGTTTTTT. Protein: CASRLIQDTNEKLFF.